This paragraph covers one T cell receptor (beta chain) sequence. Time point: blood 2 weeks post-SBRT. The sample's treatment: 15 Gy SBRT to primary tumor, nephrectomy 4 weeks later. This renal cell carcinoma was of the clear cell type. The table came from immunoSEQ multiplex PCR; TCRdb's copy has only in-frame clones and leaves some out. The data hold 120,000 or so clones, with about four fifths observed a single time. The source of the sample is a study of radiation and T cells in renal cell carcinoma. Germline CDR1 MNHNS, CDR2 SASEGT. The CDR3 is 15 residues long. Trimming left V 3 bases short and J 0 bases short, with 8 bases between.

Material: blood, obtained from a patient whose treatment included radiotherapy and nephrectomy. The chain employs TRBV6-1 and TRBJ2-2; D is perhaps TRBD1 (6 bases). The clonotype comes from a man aged 50 or older with renal cell carcinoma. CDR3 bases: TGTGCCAGCAGTGATACAGGGTCGAACACCGGGGAGCTGTTTTTT. Encoded protein: CASSDTGSNTGELFF.